This TCR beta chain was captured by sequencing in a study of T cells in Graves' hyperthyroidism and ophthalmopathy. The table lists this clonotype with many counts. TCR beta CDR3 sequences were amplified from RNA transcripts. HTBI primers were the set used in a first-round RT-PCR of the TCR CDR3. TCRdb itself ran the multiplex PCR reads through MiXCR, one entry per CDR3 protein. Altogether fewer than 700,000 distinct CDR3 sequences are present, 15% to 20% being singletons, with the ten largest covering about 3.8%. For Graves' hyperthyroidism to be stable, ophthalmopathy could not progress within 18 months. The sequenced sample consisted of blood. This clonotype was obtained from a woman younger than 45 with Graves' hyperthyroidism.

In nucleotides, the CDR3 is TGCAGTGCTAGTCACAGGCGGGATACGCAGTATTTT. Its translation: CSASHRRDTQYF. The rearrangement uses TRBV20-1 and TRBJ2-3; TRBD1 might be the D (5 bases). The length of the CDR3 is 12 residues. With 3 bases removed from V and 6 bases from J, the gap between germline ends came to 10 bases. CDR1 and CDR2 (germline): DFQATT, SNEGSKA (reference sequence).